This TCR beta chain came from a study of blood T cell repertoires in COVID-19. Study overall: The United States, Italy and Spain provided the acute and convalescent COVID-19 samples. Sources were T cells, B-cell-depleted T cells, or PBMCs; the material itself was cDNA or gDNA.

As processed by the authors: Using reference gene primer amplification, nucleated cell counts were estimated. Sequenced by immunoSEQ multiplex PCR; TCRdb stores in-frame clones only, minus some. The DNA gave D and trimming, while V, J and clone size come from that table. The sample includes around 150,000 clones, around 82% seen only once; the top ten take approximately 9.9%. V lost 5 bases, J lost 0 bases, and 4 bases stayed unmatched. CDR3 length: 15 amino acids. The V gene's germline CDR1 is SGHDN and CDR2 FVKESK. The sample taken for sequencing was peripheral blood. V usage is TRBV14 and J usage is TRBJ1-1; 9 bases are a match to TRBD1. The clonotype was recovered from a man aged 55-75 years with active or convalescent COVID-19. The CDR3 nucleotides are TGTGCCAGCAGCAAATACAGGGGGCTGAACACTGAAGCTTTCTTT. This translates into CASSKYRGLNTEAFF.